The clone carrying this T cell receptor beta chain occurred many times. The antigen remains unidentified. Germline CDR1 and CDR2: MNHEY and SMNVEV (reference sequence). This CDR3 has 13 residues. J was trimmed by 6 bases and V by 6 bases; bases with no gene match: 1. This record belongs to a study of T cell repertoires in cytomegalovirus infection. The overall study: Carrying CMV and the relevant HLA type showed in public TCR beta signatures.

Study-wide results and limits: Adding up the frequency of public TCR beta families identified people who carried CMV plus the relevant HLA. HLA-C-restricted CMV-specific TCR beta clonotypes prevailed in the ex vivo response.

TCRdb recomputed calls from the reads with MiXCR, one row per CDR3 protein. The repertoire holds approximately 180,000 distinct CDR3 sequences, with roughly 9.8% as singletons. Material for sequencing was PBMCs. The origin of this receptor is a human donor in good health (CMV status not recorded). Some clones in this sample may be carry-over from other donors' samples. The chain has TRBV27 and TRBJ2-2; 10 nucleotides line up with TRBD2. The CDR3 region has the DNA TGTGCCAGCAGACTAGCGGGACCCGGGGAGCTGTTTTTT. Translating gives CASRLAGPGELFF.